This TCR beta chain was obtained from a study of graft-versus-host responses after intestinal transplantation. Study-level information: Transplant types were multivisceral, liver-intestinal, or isolated intestinal. Tacrolimus and steroids were given for 2 to 4 years to all recipients after anti-thymocyte globulin induction.

In germline, CDR1 is MNHEY, CDR2 SVGAGI. The CDR3 contains 13 residues. V was trimmed by 5 bases and J by 0 bases, leaving 8 bases between them. Turning to this clone: Its specificity is unknown.

Sequencing was performed with immunoSEQ multiplex PCR; in TCRdb, only in-frame clones are kept and a portion is missing. The sample lists 75,000 to 95,000 clones; approximately 90% were seen once. Specimen: unstimulated CD4+ T cells sorted from spleen or lymph node cells, collected before transplant. This sequence was found in a human donor who was the organ donor for an intestinal transplant. V is TRBV6-5 and J is TRBJ2-7; D unclear. The CDR3 protein is CASSRYHSYEQYF. The CDR3 DNA follows: TGTGCCAGCAGTCGGTATCACTCCTACGAGCAGTACTTC.